The text below deals with one T cell receptor (beta chain). Its antigen is as yet unknown. Building of the TCR beta libraries involved iRepertoire HTBI primers and Arm-PCR of CDR3 regions. TCRdb used MiXCR to reprocess the multiplex PCR reads, holding one entry per CDR3 protein. The sample contains hundreds of thousands of distinct CDR3 sequences, more than 20% of which appear only once. This CDR3 is 15 amino acids long. Germline CDR1 reads MDHEN; CDR2 reads SYDVKM. Trimming removed 4 bases from V and 12 bases from J; junction bases left unmatched: 11. This sample's time point: persistent/refractory GD, antithyroid drugs over 5 years with positive TRAb. The authors made the TCR library using RNA they extracted from PBMCs. These data are taken from a study of regulatory T cells in long-lasting Graves disease. The study's findings and limits: Persistent cases of Graves' showed reduced TCR diversity relative to newly diagnosed patients.

This TCR came from a female donor with Graves disease. V usage is TRBV28 and J usage is TRBJ2-1; 11 bases match TRBD2. The material was peripheral blood mononuclear cells (PBMCs), obtained when the disease was refractory, from a patient treated with antithyroid drugs. The CDR3 nucleotides are TGTGCCAGCAGTTCGTCACTAGCGGGAGTGAAGGGGCAGTTCTTC. Translated, it gives CASSSSLAGVKGQFF.